What follows describes a single T cell receptor (beta chain). The antigen remains unidentified. Other DNA sequences of this sample code for an identical CDR3. This specimen belongs to a study of beta chain features in type 1 diabetes. Study-wide results and caveats: In every one of the four CD4+ subsets, TCRB CDR3s were moderately but significantly shorter in Type 1 diabetes patients.

Between the trimmed V and J ends, which lost 0 bases and 5 bases, there was a span of 5 bases. The germline V gene encodes CDR1 LNHDA and CDR2 SQIVND (reference sequence). The CDR3 loop spans 13 amino acids. As every portion of the isolated RNA was reverse transcribed, the sequencing read expressed TCRB transcripts. The repertoire was sequenced with immunoSEQ multiplex PCR; TCRdb's copy has only in-frame clones and lacks some. The repertoire consists of 240,000 or so clones, with about 20% occurring once and the leading ten covering 0.028%. The sequenced sample was naive CD4+ T cells from blood. V and J are TRBV19 and TRBJ1-5; D perhaps matches TRBD1 (5 bases). The sequence was collected from a woman aged 40-49 years with type 1 diabetes. The CDR3 region is CASSIDRDQPQHF. CDR3 bases: TGTGCCAGTAGTATAGACAGGGATCAGCCCCAGCATTTT.